This T cell receptor beta chain was captured by sequencing in a study of cytomegalovirus exposure and HLA in healthy donors (dated by TCRdb to about 2017). Broadly, across the study: According to an earlier analysis of several hundred of the donors, about 180 million T cells yielded over 100 million unique TCR beta sequences and around 300 Gb of sequence data. Five DR-DQ haplotypes were treated as single units for association and clustering because of strong linkage in the cohort. Across approximately 400 genotyped donors of the cohort, an average of about 240,000 unique TCR beta nucleotide sequences per donor were sequenced, and roughly a sixth of those sequences were non-productive. Of the roughly 400 genotyped donors, around 81% fell in the genetic ancestry cluster associated with self-reported Caucasian donors. All discovery cohort repertoires had been generated using a single sequencing platform. To decide whether each TCR beta V gene segment behaved as functional or pseudogenic, an earlier analysis of some 580 of the donors relied on high-throughput TCR beta sequencing. The number of typed donors differed by locus: roughly 629-640 for A, B, C, DRB1 and DQB1; some 500 for DQA1; some 610 for DPA1; and about 450 for DPB1. A later genetic analysis used genome-wide SNP genotypes for about 60% of the roughly 700 donors, treating that subset as a discovery cohort. High-throughput TCR immunosequencing, statistical association of individual TCRs with disease status, and machine learning were combined to predict cytomegalovirus infection status. An early release that covered several hundred HLA-typed donors contained about 300 gigabases of sequencing data and some 87 million unique TCR sequences. To study patterns of TCR occurrence, a later analysis re-analyzed previously published TCR beta repertoires from 500 to 850 donors and added high-resolution HLA genotyping. In addition to the first cohort of several hundred subjects, a separate validation cohort of 100 to 150 different subjects was used. The study was designed to test whether signatures of past pathogen exposure could be identified by cataloging public T cell receptors. The study used immunosequencing to profile the T cell repertoires of 666 subjects and linked those repertoires to cytomegalovirus serostatus. The later analysis used no new phenotypic data to find candidate immune exposures, relying instead on TCR beta sequences and their occurrence across donors. Donor age, sex, ethnicity and CMV serostatus were compiled together with the repertoire data. HLA typing included class I and class II loci at four-digit resolution.

What the work shows at the level of the full study, not this receptor alone: In a later analysis, the rate of TCR association differed among HLA loci, with DRB1 alleles having the most associated TCRs and HLA-C alleles having the fewest. A later genetic analysis reported fewer N-insertions in productive TCRs among donors in an Asian-associated ancestry cluster than the approximately 700-donor mean. When HLA alleles, especially DR and DQ, strongly co-occurred, attributing TCR associations to individual alleles was difficult. In this cohort, only TCR beta chains were sequenced, and detectable features were limited by the absence of alpha or paired-chain data. A further reported finding was that TCR beta sequences accurately predicted the HLA-A and HLA-B alleles for most subjects in the first cohort. According to the authors, the approach could potentially be generalized to other disease states and immunological phenotypes. The 87-base-pair reads could not distinguish some IMGT-functional V segments, including TRBV6-2 and TRBV6-3, so those segments were excluded. A later analysis reported that several top co-occurrence clusters appeared linked to parvovirus B19, influenza, CMV and Epstein-Barr virus. Correlated functional status among segregating V segments might be attributable to linkage disequilibrium, but an unknown experimental factor could not be ruled out. In a later analysis, most CMV-associated TCR beta chains were found to appear HLA-restricted, with HLA associations seemingly driven largely by CMV exposure. In a later genetic analysis, a missense DCLRE1C variant was associated with V-gene and J-gene trimming of TCR beta chains, and the association was replicated in an independent cohort. In an earlier analysis of more than 500 of the donors, most TCR beta V segments appeared in productive rearrangements about 87% or about 30% of the time, broadly matching IMGT annotations. Cytomegalovirus status was reported to be diagnosed by the classifier with high specificity and sensitivity in both the original and validation cohorts. In vitro tests confirmed that a few of the cytomegalovirus-associated TCR beta chains recognize cytomegalovirus antigens. The sequencing pipeline was judged likely to have produced a cluster of highly shared sequence variants as a technical artifact. Presence/absence analyses assumed roughly uniform sequencing depth across donors, an assumption that may not hold. In a later analysis, HLA-associated TCR beta chains showed more clonal expansion and lower generation probabilities than non-associated chains that were equally common. Because some donors lacked HLA typing at each locus, the association tests relied only on the typed subset. Most TCR sequences were observed very rarely across donors, whereas some public TCRs were present in many individuals. Specific HLA alleles were associated with 16,951 TCR beta sequences at a false discovery rate of 0.05 in a later analysis. About 15 rarely observed V segments, including chromosome 9 orphons, were excluded from the earlier analysis of just under 600 of the donors because counts were too low. For the cohort, immune exposure information was limited to CMV serostatus. The study gave a list of over 150 TCR beta chains associated with cytomegalovirus.

The CDR3 measures 15 amino acids from cysteine to phenylalanine. Just CDR3 DNA is preserved here, 45 bases in frame from base 1. V lost 7 bases and J lost 4 bases; the stretch between them is 18 bases long. As encoded in the germline V gene, CDR1 is SGDLS while CDR2 is YYNGEE. The cohort comprised around 700 healthy bone marrow donors. At the time of sampling, every cohort member was nominally healthy, though immune exposures that went unrecorded were likely present. The donor tested CMV seropositive, placing the donor among the approximately 290 seropositive members of the cohort. A peripheral blood sample was collected from each donor, and TCR beta sequencing was performed on peripheral blood mononuclear cells. Genomic DNA was extracted from the blood cell samples with the Qiagen DNeasy Blood Extraction Kit. About this clone itself: The antigen it binds to is not known.

Library construction relied on the immunoSEQ multiplex PCR assay. A mixture of 60 forward primers for TCR Vbeta segments and 13 reverse primers for TCR Jbeta segments was used in the multiplex PCR. The CDR3 region of rearranged TCR beta genes was amplified from genomic DNA by a multiplex PCR assay. On the Illumina HiSeq System, the amplified TCR beta libraries were sequenced as 87-base-pair reads. Turning to the authors' computational methods: A later analysis counted about 80 million unique TCR beta chains across the roughly 700 repertoires, and some 11 million of these chains were shared by at least two donors. To remove PCR and sequencing errors, raw reads were error-corrected and collapsed into unique sequences using a nearest-neighbor algorithm that merged closely related sequences. V, D and J gene segments were assigned by aligning CDR3 sequences to IMGT reference sequences. For a sequence to be retained, a match of at least six nucleotides was required to both a V gene segment and a J gene segment. A rearrangement was called productive if the CDR3 had no stop codons and remained in frame with V and J, and every other rearrangement was called non-productive. CDR3 was defined according to IMGT convention as the region running from the second conserved V-encoded cysteine to the conserved J-encoded phenylalanine. In an earlier analysis of around 540 of the donors, sequences lacking an unambiguous match to a single V gene segment were excluded. An earlier analysis of almost 600 of the donors classified V segments as functional when productive rearrangements were above 56.7% and as segregating when the standard deviation between donors was above 5%. A statistical classification framework was developed to diagnose cytomegalovirus status using the catalog of TCR beta chain sequences. In a later analysis, TCR nucleotide sequences were compared against IMGT/GENE-DB human TR gene sequences so that V and J genes could be assigned. A later analysis assigned CDR3 sequences and most-parsimonious VDJ recombination scenarios with the TCRdist pipeline. In a later analysis, each TCR beta chain was defined by its CDR3 amino acid sequence together with its V-gene family, and reads without a unique V-gene family were excluded. In a later analysis, around 650 highly shared, low-generation-probability nucleotide sequences were removed to address suspected cross-contamination and a sequencing artifact. In a later analysis, a clonal expansion index was calculated for each public chain from normalized within-repertoire ranks of inferred template counts. In a later analysis, generation probabilities were computed with a VDJ recombination model fitted to out-of-frame rearrangements, and the resulting probabilities were checked against IGoR. In a later analysis, hypergeometric tests were used to score TCR-TCR, TCR-HLA and TCR-CMV co-occurrence, with a repertoire-size bias correction applied to TCR pairs. In a later analysis, false discovery rates were estimated by permuting HLA or CMV assignments 20 times. A later analysis grouped co-occurring TCRs with DBSCAN, adding TCRdist sequence similarity when clustering within HLA-allele-positive subsets. Co-occurrence clustering excluded repertoires with fewer than 30,000 or more than 120,000 public chains, plus five with anomalous nucleotide sharing. TCRdb took this table from immuneACCESS and kept in-frame rearrangements with V and J called. Such tables lack part of the clones; where checked against another copy, unresolved V genes explain under half of the gap, and the rest is unexplained. V and J calls plus clone size are reproduced from that table; the DNA served to infer D and trimming. The record for this sample contains roughly 57,000 clones. Clones ranked in the top ten supply 9.5% to 15% of the sample.

The sample consisted of PBMCs. This receptor was identified in a woman aged 25-40 years in good health and CMV-seropositive. Recombination joined TRBV9 with TRBJ2-1, with a tentative D gene TRBD2 over 6 matching bases. In nucleotides, the sequence is TGTGCCAGCGGACGAACGGGAGACGGTTACAATGAGCAGTTCTTC. This codes for CASGRTGDGYNEQFF.